Listed below are T cell receptor beta chains from one sample, sequenced in a study of response to subunit inactivated influenza vaccine. MiXCR was run by TCRdb on the RT-PCR reads, yielding one entry per CDR3 protein. The table records roughly 780,000 distinct CDR3 sequences, around 18% of them present only once. The material was PBMCs from blood, obtained roughly 5 days after vaccination. The receptors were gathered from a man in his fifties or sixties who received an inactivated influenza vaccine. The CDR3 runs from the conserved cysteine through the conserved F or W. A D gene is named only where the DNA matches it firmly. Not every row has a clone size; where given, it reads once, few, many or a size class.

CDR3 protein: CASSFIGETYEQYF; CDR3 DNA: TGTGCCAGCAGTTTTATAGGGGAGACCTACGAGCAGTACTTC; V gene: TRBV12-3/TRBV12-4; D gene: -; J gene: TRBJ2-7; clone size: few
CDR3 protein: CASNGRVDTEAFF; CDR3 DNA: TGTGCCAGCAACGGCAGGGTGGACACTGAAGCTTTCTTT; V gene: TRBV25-1; D gene: -; J gene: TRBJ1-1; clone size: -
CDR3 protein: CASSFGASGGGHNEQFF; CDR3 DNA: TGTGCCAGCAGCTTTGGCGCTAGCGGGGGGGGGCACAATGAGCAGTTCTTC; V gene: TRBV7-6; D gene: TRBD2; J gene: TRBJ2-1; clone size: -
CDR3 protein: CASTPDPGGDTQYF; CDR3 DNA: TGTGCCAGCACCCCAGACCCGGGAGGAGATACGCAGTATTTT; V gene: TRBV9; D gene: TRBD2; J gene: TRBJ2-3; clone size: -
CDR3 protein: CASRWTSEDEQFF; CDR3 DNA: TGTGCCAGCAGGTGGACTAGCGAGGATGAGCAGTTCTTC; V gene: TRBV12-3/TRBV12-4; D gene: TRBD2; J gene: TRBJ2-1; clone size: few
CDR3 protein: CAISEPGQVGTEAFF; CDR3 DNA: TGTGCCATCAGTGAGCCTGGACAGGTGGGCACTGAAGCTTTCTTT; V gene: TRBV10-3; D gene: TRBD1; J gene: TRBJ1-1; clone size: few
CDR3 protein: CSARGKAGSENIQYF; CDR3 DNA: TGCAGTGCTAGAGGAAAAGCGGGAAGTGAAAACATTCAGTACTTC; V gene: TRBV20-1; D gene: TRBD2; J gene: TRBJ2-4; clone size: many
CDR3 protein: CSVGRPTSGIANEQFF; CDR3 DNA: TGCAGCGTTGGACGACCGACTAGCGGGATTGCCAATGAGCAGTTCTTC; V gene: TRBV29-1; D gene: TRBD2; J gene: TRBJ2-1; clone size: -
CDR3 protein: CAISDPVSVSTDTQYF; CDR3 DNA: TGTGCCATCAGTGATCCAGTGAGTGTAAGCACAGATACGCAGTATTTT; V gene: TRBV10-3; D gene: -; J gene: TRBJ2-3; clone size: -
CDR3 protein: CASSAAELGAYEQYF; CDR3 DNA: TGTGCCAGCAGTGCCGCGGAACTAGGGGCCTACGAGCAGTACTTC; V gene: TRBV6-1; D gene: -; J gene: TRBJ2-7; clone size: few
CDR3 protein: CASSPTGGGGRAGYTF; CDR3 DNA: TGTGCCAGCAGTCCCACAGGGGGCGGGGGCAGAGCTGGCTACACCTTC; V gene: TRBV27; D gene: TRBD1; J gene: TRBJ1-2; clone size: few
CDR3 protein: CASRKTGGGGTDTQYF; CDR3 DNA: TGTGCCAGCAGAAAGACGGGAGGAGGGGGTACAGATACGCAGTATTTT; V gene: TRBV6-2/TRBV6-3; D gene: -; J gene: TRBJ2-3; clone size: -
CDR3 protein: CASLAETQYF; CDR3 DNA: TGTGCCAGCCTCGCGGAGACCCAGTACTTC; V gene: TRBV28; D gene: -; J gene: TRBJ2-5; clone size: few
CDR3 protein: CASSQGLAETDTQYF; CDR3 DNA: TGCGCCAGCAGCCAAGGACTAGCGGAAACAGATACGCAGTATTTT; V gene: TRBV4-3; D gene: TRBD2; J gene: TRBJ2-3; clone size: many
CDR3 protein: CSATPLAGSTDTQYF; CDR3 DNA: TGCAGTGCTACTCCTCTAGCGGGGAGCACAGATACGCAGTATTTT; V gene: TRBV20-1; D gene: TRBD2; J gene: TRBJ2-3; clone size: -
CDR3 protein: CASSLTVAADTQYF; CDR3 DNA: TGTGCCAGCAGCTTAACGGTTGCAGCAGATACGCAGTATTTT; V gene: TRBV7-3; D gene: -; J gene: TRBJ2-3; clone size: once
CDR3 protein: CASSFGTGRGEKLFF; CDR3 DNA: TGTGCCAGCAGCTTCGGGACGGGGAGGGGTGAAAAACTGTTTTTT; V gene: TRBV6-1; D gene: -; J gene: TRBJ1-4; clone size: few
CDR3 protein: CASSEAGYNSHLHF; CDR3 DNA: TGTGCCAGCAGTGAGGCCGGATATAATTCACACCTCCACTTT; V gene: TRBV6-1; D gene: -; J gene: TRBJ1-6; clone size: -
CDR3 protein: CASSYSPAVGSYEQYF; CDR3 DNA: TGTGCCAGCAGTTACTCCCCAGCGGTGGGGTCCTACGAGCAGTACTTC; V gene: TRBV6-2/TRBV6-3; D gene: -; J gene: TRBJ2-7; clone size: few
CDR3 protein: CASSEFWTGKNEQFF; CDR3 DNA: TGTGCCAGCAGTGAATTTTGGACAGGGAAAAATGAGCAGTTCTTC; V gene: TRBV25-1; D gene: TRBD1; J gene: TRBJ2-1; clone size: few
CDR3 protein: CASSVNAGAGTDTQDF; CDR3 DNA: TGTGCCAGCAGCGTAAATGCGGGTGCAGGCACAGATACGCAGGATTTT; V gene: TRBV9; D gene: -; J gene: TRBJ2-3; clone size: -
CDR3 protein: CASSSQTGREQYF; CDR3 DNA: TGTGCCAGCAGCTCCCAGACAGGGCGCGAGCAGTACTTC; V gene: TRBV7-9; D gene: TRBD1; J gene: TRBJ2-7; clone size: few
CDR3 protein: CAIEGARDGYTF; CDR3 DNA: TGTGCCATCGAAGGTGCAAGGGATGGCTACACCTTC; V gene: TRBV10-3; D gene: -; J gene: TRBJ1-2; clone size: few
CDR3 protein: CASSHSAGTQETQYF; CDR3 DNA: TGTGCCAGCAGCCACTCGGCGGGGACTCAAGAGACCCAGTACTTC; V gene: TRBV7-9; D gene: -; J gene: TRBJ2-5; clone size: few
CDR3 protein: CSAFAVNNSPLHF; CDR3 DNA: TGCAGTGCCTTCGCCGTTAATAATTCACCCCTCCACTTT; V gene: TRBV20-1; D gene: -; J gene: TRBJ1-6; clone size: many